This T cell receptor (beta chain) was sequenced in a study of Ad26.COV2.S vaccination and SARS-CoV-2 variants. Per germline, CDR1 SGDLS and CDR2 YYNGEE. V trimming: 0 bases; J trimming: 0 bases; junction bases outside the gene matches: 5. The CDR3 is made up of 17 amino acids. The sample's treatment: about 20 received Ad26.COV2.S at low or high dose, single or two shots; roughly 5 received placebo; per-sample allocation not given. The samples were gathered on day 63 after the first injection of vaccine or placebo. The data were produced by immunoSEQ multiplex PCR, yet TCRdb's version contains in-frame clones alone and is incomplete. This repertoire shows about 370,000 clones, around 85% found once; its top ten account for 3.5%.

The chain has TRBV9 and TRBJ1-1; 10 nucleotides agree with TRBD1. The sequence was collected from a person aged 18 to 65 who received the Ad26.COV2.S COVID-19 vaccine or a placebo. The specimen comprised peripheral blood, sampled in a trial of Ad26.COV2.S vaccine versus placebo. The CDR3 sequence is CASSVAGQGLLNTEAFF. The CDR3 bases are TGTGCCAGCAGCGTAGCGGGACAGGGGCTCCTGAACACTGAAGCTTTCTTT.